One sample yielded the 4 T cell receptor beta chains listed below, sequenced in a study of regulatory T cells in long-lasting Graves disease. Assembly of TCR beta libraries relied on iRepertoire HTBI primers together with Arm-PCR of CDR3 regions. From the multiplex PCR reads, TCRdb called clonotypes with MiXCR, one entry per CDR3 protein. The sample includes 350,000 to 450,000 distinct CDR3 sequences, around 21% seen only once; the top ten take around 20%. Time point given: persistent/refractory GD, antithyroid drugs over 5 years with positive TRAb. Generation of the TCR library employed RNA extracted from PBMCs. This specimen consisted of peripheral blood mononuclear cells (PBMCs), obtained when the disease was refractory, from a patient treated with antithyroid drugs. The receptors were sampled from a female donor with Graves disease.

This clonotype came up many times. This chain joins TRBV7-2 and TRBJ1-4; 11 nucleotides align to TRBD1. From germline, CDR1 is SGHTA and CDR2 FQGNSA. V lost 3 bases to trimming and J lost 10 bases; unmatched junction nucleotides: 1. The CDR3 spans 13 residues. CDR3 in amino acids: CASSLGTGGKLFF. In DNA, the CDR3 is TGTGCCAGCAGCTTGGGGACAGGGGGAAAACTGTTTTTT.

This clonotype was counted at least ten times. The V gene is TRBV28, the J gene TRBJ1-2; 10 nucleotides match TRBD1. The length of the CDR3 is 15 residues. CDR1 and CDR2 from the germline V gene are MDHEN and SYDVKM. J was trimmed by 2 bases and V by 6 bases; bases with no gene match: 6. In DNA, the CDR3 is TGTGCCAGCAGACCCCAGACAGGGGGCAACTATGGCTACACCTTC. This sequence encodes CASRPQTGGNYGYTF.

There are many counts of this clonotype. The gene calls are TRBV12-3 or TRBV12-4 and TRBJ2-5; D call uncertain. Trimming removed 5 bases from V and 5 bases from J, with 18 bases in between. This CDR3 contains 15 residues. CDR3 bases: TGTGCCAGCAGTCCCACTTCCCCAAGCTCCGAGACCCAGTACTTC. It translates to CASSPTSPSSETQYF.

This clonotype appeared a few times. V usage is TRBV7-6 and J usage is TRBJ2-3; 11 bases are shared with TRBD2. The V segment lost 5 bases and the J segment 5 bases; nucleotides outside the gene matches: 9. CDR1 is SGHVS and CDR2 is FNYEAQ in the germline V gene. The CDR3 runs 16 residues. This CDR3 is CASSPTGLAGGDTQYF. The CDR3 DNA follows: TGTGCCAGCAGCCCAACCGGACTAGCGGGTGGAGATACGCAGTATTTT.